The rows below give T cell receptor beta chains drawn from one sample of a study of blood T cell repertoires in COVID-19. This table comes from immunoSEQ multiplex PCR, and its TCRdb copy is limited to in-frame clones, with some not included. The table shows 45,000 to 50,000 clones, with approximately 83% occurring only once. Sequenced input: peripheral blood. These receptors all come from a woman at least 80 years old with COVID-19, enrolled during active disease. Each CDR3 is given with its conserved first and last residue. A D gene is named only where the DNA matches it firmly. Clone size is stated in some rows and not others, as once, few, many or a class when expanded.

clone_size | cdr3_length | d_call | j_call | v_call | cdr3_nt | cdr3_aa
NA | 15 | NA | TRBJ2-7 | TRBV6-2/TRBV6-3 | TGTGCCAGCAGCCAACCTCCGGGCCCGGCGGGCGAGCAGTACTTC | CASSQPPGPAGEQYF
NA | 15 | TRBD1 | TRBJ2-1 | TRBV28 | TGTGCCAGCACCCTTCGGGACAGGGGCGCTTTTGAGCAGTTCTTC | CASTLRDRGAFEQFF
once | 16 | TRBD1 | TRBJ1-1 | TRBV3-1/TRBV3-2 | TGTGCCAGCAGCCCCGGACAGGGGATGGCGGGCACTGAAGCTTTCTTT | CASSPGQGMAGTEAFF
NA | 14 | NA | TRBJ2-3 | TRBV19 | TGTGCCAGTAAGGGGGGGTTACTCGCAGATACGCAGTATTTT | CASKGGLLADTQYF
NA | 14 | NA | TRBJ2-5 | TRBV11-1 | TGTGCCAGCAGCCCCGGGACAAAACAAGAGACCCAGTACTTC | CASSPGTKQETQYF
NA | 17 | TRBD1 | TRBJ1-1 | TRBV18 | TGTGCCAGCTCACCACCAGGGGGCCTGAATTCGAACACTGAAGCTTTCTTT | CASSPPGGLNSNTEAFF
NA | 13 | TRBD2 | TRBJ2-7 | TRBV6-5 | TGTGCCAGTACTCCCCCGGGAGGTTACGAGCAGTACTTC | CASTPPGGYEQYF
NA | 13 | NA | TRBJ1-1 | TRBV7-9 | TGTGCCAGCAGCCACGAGGGGAACACTGAAGCTTTCTTT | CASSHEGNTEAFF
NA | 15 | NA | TRBJ2-7 | TRBV6-6 | TGTGCCAGCAGTCCTTTCGGAGGAGGGGTCTACGAGCAGTACTTC | CASSPFGGGVYEQYF
NA | 13 | NA | TRBJ1-4 | TRBV11-2 | TGTGCCAGCAGCTTGTCCCTCGATGAAAAACTGTTTTTT | CASSLSLDEKLFF
NA | 18 | NA | TRBJ2-2 | TRBV9 | TGTGCCAGCAGCGTACAGAGCAGGGCAACCACGCCCACCGGGGAGCTGTTTTTT | CASSVQSRATTPTGELFF
NA | 15 | TRBD1 | TRBJ1-4 | TRBV5-1 | TGCGCCAGCAGCGGGGCAGGGACAGTAAATGAAAAACTGTTTTTT | CASSGAGTVNEKLFF
NA | 13 | NA | TRBJ1-1 | TRBV18 | TGTGCCAGCTCAGGGGGCATGAACACTGAAGCTTTCTTT | CASSGGMNTEAFF
NA | 17 | NA | TRBJ2-6 | TRBV5-1 | TGCGCCAGCAGCTTTATTCACGGGAACTCTGGGGCCAACGTCCTGACTTTC | CASSFIHGNSGANVLTF
NA | 15 | NA | TRBJ2-1 | TRBV9 | TGTGCCAGCAGCGTAGAAGGGGGTACCTACAATGAGCAGTTCTTC | CASSVEGGTYNEQFF
NA | 15 | TRBD1 | TRBJ1-4 | TRBV6-1 | TGTGCCAGCAGTGAAGAGACAGGGGGTAATGAAAAACTGTTTTTT | CASSEETGGNEKLFF
NA | 16 | NA | TRBJ1-2 | TRBV27 | TGTGCCAGCAGTCCCCCCCCGGGGTCCGCTAACTATGGCTACACCTTC | CASSPPPGSANYGYTF
NA | 14 | NA | TRBJ2-5 | TRBV5-1 | TGCGCCAGCAAAGGCTGGGAGACCCAAGAGACCCAGTACTTC | CASKGWETQETQYF
NA | 14 | TRBD1 | TRBJ2-2 | TRBV19 | TGTGCCAGTAGTCCAGGACAGGGTATCGGGGAGCTGTTTTTT | CASSPGQGIGELFF
few | 15 | NA | TRBJ1-1 | TRBV5-1 | TGCGCCAGCAGCTTGGTCGCAGGGCTGAACACTGAAGCTTTCTTT | CASSLVAGLNTEAFF
NA | 16 | NA | TRBJ2-1 | TRBV4-3 | TGCGCCAGCAGCCCTCTTTTTGCCTCGGTCTACAATGAGCAGTTCTTC | CASSPLFASVYNEQFF
NA | 14 | NA | TRBJ1-6 | TRBV27 | TGTGCCAGCAGTTCTCAGGGGTATAATTCACCCCTCCACTTT | CASSSQGYNSPLHF
NA | 14 | NA | TRBJ2-5 | TRBV3-1/TRBV3-2 | TGTGCCAGCAGCCTCCAACAGGGAAAGGAGACCCAGTACTTC | CASSLQQGKETQYF
few | 16 | NA | TRBJ1-3 | TRBV7-8 | TGTGCCAGCAGCTTAGACAGGCTAACCTCTGGAAACACCATATATTTT | CASSLDRLTSGNTIYF
NA | 15 | TRBD2 | TRBJ2-1 | TRBV7-3 | TGTGCCAGCAGCTTAACCCCTAGCGGGAGCGATGAGCAGTTCTTC | CASSLTPSGSDEQFF
NA | 16 | NA | TRBJ1-6 | TRBV7-2 | TGTGCCAGCAGCTCGCGGGCCTCTCGTGGGAATTCACCCCTCCACTTT | CASSSRASRGNSPLHF
NA | 14 | NA | TRBJ1-1 | TRBV28 | TGTGCCAGCAGTTCCACAGGGAGGAACACTGAAGCTTTCTTT | CASSSTGRNTEAFF
NA | 16 | TRBD1 | TRBJ2-2 | TRBV10-3 | TGTGCCATCAGTGCAGGGACAGTAGAGTACACCGGGGAGCTGTTTTTT | CAISAGTVEYTGELFF
NA | 15 | NA | TRBJ1-6 | TRBV6-5 | TGTGCCAGCAGCCCCCGGGACATAAGTAATTCACCCCTCCACTTT | CASSPRDISNSPLHF
NA | 19 | TRBD1 | TRBJ2-3 | TRBV4-3 | TGCGCCAGCAGCCAAGAAACCCGGGACAGGGTTAGTCTCCTACCTACGCAGTATTTT | CASSQETRDRVSLLPTQYF
NA | 15 | NA | TRBJ1-5 | TRBV19 | TGTGCCAGTAGTCCCGGGACATACGGCAATCAGCCCCAGCATTTT | CASSPGTYGNQPQHF
NA | 14 | TRBD1 | TRBJ2-1 | TRBV7-9 | TGTGCCAGCAGCTCCGGACAGGGTAGCAATGAGCAGTTCTTC | CASSSGQGSNEQFF
NA | 14 | TRBD1 | TRBJ2-1 | TRBV2 | TGTGCCAGCACCAAAGGGACAGGGTTGTATGAGCAGTTCTTC | CASTKGTGLYEQFF
few | 15 | TRBD2 | TRBJ2-7 | TRBV28 | TGTGCCAGCAGTCCTAGCGGGACGGGGGGCTACGAGCAGTACTTC | CASSPSGTGGYEQYF
NA | 14 | NA | TRBJ1-4 | TRBV5-6 | TGTGCCAGCAGCTTTGGTCGATTCGAGGAAAAACTGTTTTTT | CASSFGRFEEKLFF
NA | 14 | TRBD1 | TRBJ2-5 | TRBV10-3 | TGTGCCATCCGGGATGGGACAGAGCAAGAGACCCAGTACTTC | CAIRDGTEQETQYF
once | 15 | NA | TRBJ2-1 | TRBV19 | TGTGCCAGTAGTAACCACAGGGTTCCCAACAATGAGCAGTTCTTC | CASSNHRVPNNEQFF
NA | 14 | NA | TRBJ2-3 | TRBV7-9 | TGTGCCAGCAGCTTAGAACAGAGCACAGATACGCAGTATTTT | CASSLEQSTDTQYF
NA | 16 | NA | TRBJ2-3 | TRBV6-5 | TGTGCCAGCAGTTACGGACACCGAATTAGCACAGATACGCAGTATTTT | CASSYGHRISTDTQYF
NA | 15 | TRBD1 | TRBJ2-1 | TRBV11-3 | TGTGCCAGCAGCTTGCGGGACAGGGGACCCAATGAGCAGTTCTTC | CASSLRDRGPNEQFF
NA | 13 | TRBD1 | TRBJ2-1 | TRBV6-5 | TGTGCCAGCACCGACAGGGTCGACAATGAGCAGTTCTTC | CASTDRVDNEQFF
NA | 14 | NA | TRBJ1-2 | TRBV6-5 | TGTGCCAGCAGCCCCTGGCCTTCGAGCGATGGCTACACCTTC | CASSPWPSSDGYTF
NA | 13 | NA | TRBJ1-1 | TRBV7-3 | TGTGCCAGCAGCTATTCAGGGATTACTGAAGCTTTCTTT | CASSYSGITEAFF
NA | 15 | TRBD2 | TRBJ2-1 | TRBV6-4 | TGTGCCAGCAGCGTAGCGGGAGAGCCCTACAATGAGCAGTTCTTC | CASSVAGEPYNEQFF
few | 14 | NA | TRBJ1-2 | TRBV18 | TGTGCCAGCTCACCAGGGACAAGCCTTGGGGGCTACACCTTC | CASSPGTSLGGYTF
NA | 15 | NA | TRBJ2-3 | TRBV28 | TGTGCCAGCAGGCCTAGCCTAGCCGGAGCAGATACGCAGTATTTT | CASRPSLAGADTQYF
NA | 15 | NA | TRBJ1-1 | TRBV18 | TGTGCCAGCTCACGCCTCTCAGGGACTTACACTGAAGCTTTCTTT | CASSRLSGTYTEAFF
NA | 18 | TRBD2 | TRBJ2-7 | TRBV11-2 | TGTGCCAGCAGCTTAGGTCCCTCACTAGCGGGAGAGTCCTACGAGCAGTACTTC | CASSLGPSLAGESYEQYF
NA | 15 | NA | TRBJ2-6 | TRBV4-3 | TGCGCCAGCAGCCACCAGGACTCTGGGGCCAACGTCCTGACTTTC | CASSHQDSGANVLTF
NA | 16 | NA | TRBJ2-3 | TRBV5-6 | TGTGCCAGCAGCTTCCTCATCGGTTCTAGCACAGATACGCAGTATTTT | CASSFLIGSSTDTQYF
NA | 12 | NA | TRBJ1-3 | TRBV6-2/TRBV6-3 | TGTGCCAGCAGTTCCCAGGGAAACACCATATATTTT | CASSSQGNTIYF
NA | 13 | TRBD1 | TRBJ1-1 | TRBV12-3/TRBV12-4 | TGTGCCAGCAGTTTGACAGGGACGGGCGAAGCTTTCTTT | CASSLTGTGEAFF
NA | 14 | NA | TRBJ2-7 | TRBV14 | TGTGCCAGCAGCCAAGATTCCCTCAGGGGCGAGCAGTACTTC | CASSQDSLRGEQYF
NA | 18 | NA | TRBJ1-6 | TRBV7-9 | TGTGCCAGCAGCTTAGGTGGGAGGGCAGGATGGAATAATTCACCCCTCCACTTT | CASSLGGRAGWNNSPLHF